This TCR beta chain came from a study of T cell responses to AZD1222 COVID-19 vaccine. The study, taken as a whole, reports: The donors showed a predominance of white British ancestry and of females, with possible underestimation of clonal diversity. Per reports, nearly half of all spike-specific TCRs target regions that are unmutated in variants. Distributed over spike, vaccine-associated CD4 TCRs predominated at 160-218 and 743-854. Baseline seropositives among AZD1222 recipients totaled only five to seven.

As concerns this clone: Its antigen is not identified.

TCRdb's copy holds only in-frame clones and misses some; the assay was immunoSEQ multiplex PCR. This table holds about 190,000 clones, around 86% found once. The CDR3 runs to 15 residues. The germline V gene has CDR1 SGHRS and CDR2 YFSETQ. The germline V and J ends were trimmed by 4 bases and 2 bases, with 13 bases remaining between them. This TCR came from an adult in good health. The chain couples TRBV5-1 to TRBJ1-3, with unresolved D. The sample was peripheral blood, taken on day 0 of MenACWY control vaccination. The CDR3 spells CASSPVLGPGNTIYF. CDR3 bases: TGCGCCAGCAGCCCCGTCCTCGGCCCTGGAAACACCATATATTTT.